Listed below are T cell receptor beta chains from one sample, sequenced in a study of blood T cell repertoires in COVID-19. Assay used: immunoSEQ multiplex PCR; TCRdb lists only in-frame clones, some missing. The profile covers 200,000 to 250,000 clones, with around 87% appearing a single time and about 7% taken by the ten largest. Specimen: PBMCs or T cells enriched from blood (not recorded which). The receptors stem from a young man in a cohort exposed to, infected with or recovered from COVID-19 (not recorded which). Each CDR3 is given with its conserved first and last residue. D genes are given only for firm matches. Size values are once, few and many counts, or a class for expanded clones, and some rows have none.

V gene: TRBV27
J gene: TRBJ2-3
D gene: TRBD2
clone size: -
CDR3 DNA: TGTGCCACCTCGGGGGGGAGGCTAGCGGGAGTCACAGATACGCAGTATTTT
CDR3 protein: CATSGGRLAGVTDTQYF

V gene: TRBV6-5
J gene: TRBJ2-3
D gene: TRBD2
clone size: -
CDR3 DNA: TGTGCCAGCAGACGACTAGCGGGGAGCACAGATACGCAGTATTTT
CDR3 protein: CASRRLAGSTDTQYF

V gene: TRBV29-1
J gene: TRBJ1-2
D gene: -
clone size: -
CDR3 DNA: TGCAGCGTTCCTCAGAACTATGGCTACACCTTC
CDR3 protein: CSVPQNYGYTF

V gene: TRBV19
J gene: TRBJ2-1
D gene: -
clone size: -
CDR3 DNA: TGTGCCCCGGGATTCTACAATGAGCAGTTCTTC
CDR3 protein: CAPGFYNEQFF

V gene: TRBV4-3
J gene: TRBJ1-1
D gene: -
clone size: -
CDR3 DNA: TGCGCCAGCAGCCAAGTTAGCTCTTGGGTTACTGAAGCTTTCTTT
CDR3 protein: CASSQVSSWVTEAFF

V gene: TRBV5-1
J gene: TRBJ1-3
D gene: -
clone size: -
CDR3 DNA: TGCGCCAGCAGCTTGGTTTCTTCTAACTCTGGAAACACCATATATTTT
CDR3 protein: CASSLVSSNSGNTIYF

V gene: TRBV21-1
J gene: TRBJ2-7
D gene: -
clone size: -
CDR3 DNA: TGTGCCAGCAGCACTCCGGCGGGGGCTGGTTACGAGCAGTACTTC
CDR3 protein: CASSTPAGAGYEQYF

V gene: TRBV20-1
J gene: TRBJ1-2
D gene: -
clone size: -
CDR3 DNA: TGCAGTGCTAAGGCCCTTTCCAGGGACTTCTTC
CDR3 protein: CSAKALSRDFF

V gene: TRBV6-1
J gene: TRBJ2-5
D gene: TRBD2
clone size: -
CDR3 DNA: TGTGCCAGCAGTGAACTTCTAGCGGGAGTTCGGGAGACCCAGTACTTC
CDR3 protein: CASSELLAGVRETQYF

V gene: TRBV19
J gene: TRBJ2-1
D gene: TRBD2
clone size: -
CDR3 DNA: TGTGCCAGTACCCTGGGGACTAGCGGACTCTACAATGAGCAGTTCTTC
CDR3 protein: CASTLGTSGLYNEQFF

V gene: TRBV28
J gene: TRBJ1-1
D gene: -
clone size: once
CDR3 DNA: TGTGCCAGCAGTTTCACTAACACTGAAGCTTTCTTT
CDR3 protein: CASSFTNTEAFF

V gene: TRBV24-1
J gene: TRBJ2-5
D gene: TRBD1
clone size: -
CDR3 DNA: TGTGCCACCAGTGACCCCCGGACAGGGCAAGAGACCCAGTACTTC
CDR3 protein: CATSDPRTGQETQYF

V gene: TRBV5-8
J gene: TRBJ1-4
D gene: TRBD1
clone size: -
CDR3 DNA: TGTGCCAGCAGCATAACAGGGGGCGGCACTCTGTTTTTT
CDR3 protein: CASSITGGGTLFF

V gene: TRBV24-1
J gene: TRBJ2-3
D gene: TRBD1
clone size: -
CDR3 DNA: TGTGCCACCAGTGACTTGAGGGGACAGGGGGCCACAGATACGCAGTATTTT
CDR3 protein: CATSDLRGQGATDTQYF

V gene: TRBV7-3
J gene: TRBJ2-1
D gene: -
clone size: -
CDR3 DNA: TGTGCCAGCAGCGCGACAGGGCGTGGGAGGAATGAGCAGTTCTTC
CDR3 protein: CASSATGRGRNEQFF

V gene: TRBV28
J gene: TRBJ1-6
D gene: TRBD1
clone size: -
CDR3 DNA: TGTGCCAGCAGAACCGGGACAGGGAGTTTACCCCTCCACTTT
CDR3 protein: CASRTGTGSLPLHF

V gene: TRBV13
J gene: TRBJ2-1
D gene: -
clone size: -
CDR3 DNA: TGTGCCAGCAGCTCACCTTTCCCTACTTCGACCTACAATGAGCAGTTCTTC
CDR3 protein: CASSSPFPTSTYNEQFF

V gene: TRBV28
J gene: TRBJ2-1
D gene: -
clone size: -
CDR3 DNA: TGTGCCAGCAGTTTAGTGGGGAGCAGTAAGTTCTTC
CDR3 protein: CASSLVGSSKFF

V gene: TRBV28
J gene: TRBJ1-1
D gene: TRBD1
clone size: few
CDR3 DNA: TGTGCCAGCAGGTTACAGGGGACTGAAGCTTTCTTT
CDR3 protein: CASRLQGTEAFF

V gene: TRBV19
J gene: TRBJ2-1
D gene: -
clone size: -
CDR3 DNA: TGTGCCAGTACCCCTCCTCTAGCGAGCTCCTACAATGAGCAGTTCTTC
CDR3 protein: CASTPPLASSYNEQFF

V gene: TRBV19
J gene: TRBJ2-2
D gene: TRBD1
clone size: -
CDR3 DNA: TGTGCCAGTAGGAGAGAAGACAGGGGGCCCACCGGGGAGCTGTTTTTT
CDR3 protein: CASRREDRGPTGELFF

V gene: TRBV28
J gene: TRBJ1-5
D gene: TRBD1
clone size: -
CDR3 DNA: TGTGCCAGCAGCTCCCGCGACAGGGGAGGAATAAATAGCAATCAGCCCCAGCATTTT
CDR3 protein: CASSSRDRGGINSNQPQHF

V gene: TRBV28
J gene: TRBJ1-5
D gene: -
clone size: -
CDR3 DNA: TGTGCCAGCAGTCTCACCCCCCCCGGGGGCAATCAGCCCCAGCATTTT
CDR3 protein: CASSLTPPGGNQPQHF

V gene: TRBV5-1
J gene: TRBJ1-1
D gene: -
clone size: -
CDR3 DNA: TGCGCCAGCAAGCAGGACGGAGGGAACACTGAAGCTTTCTTT
CDR3 protein: CASKQDGGNTEAFF

V gene: TRBV9
J gene: TRBJ2-1
D gene: -
clone size: -
CDR3 DNA: TGTGCCAGCAGCTTTGGACTCCTCCTTGAGAATGAGCAGTTCTTC
CDR3 protein: CASSFGLLLENEQFF

V gene: TRBV11-2
J gene: TRBJ2-7
D gene: TRBD2
clone size: -
CDR3 DNA: TGTGCCAGCAGCTTTTCGGCTAGCGGGAGCTCCGAGCAGTACTTC
CDR3 protein: CASSFSASGSSEQYF

V gene: TRBV28
J gene: TRBJ2-1
D gene: TRBD2
clone size: -
CDR3 DNA: TGTGCCAGCAGTTCCCCGACTAGCGGGACGAACAATGAGCAGTTCTTC
CDR3 protein: CASSSPTSGTNNEQFF

V gene: TRBV4-3
J gene: TRBJ2-5
D gene: -
clone size: -
CDR3 DNA: TGCGCCAGCAGCCAAGACCTCGGGGTGTACCAAGAGACCCAGTACTTC
CDR3 protein: CASSQDLGVYQETQYF

V gene: TRBV25-1
J gene: TRBJ2-7
D gene: TRBD1
clone size: -
CDR3 DNA: TGTGCCAGCAGTGGAGACAGGGGTCTCCAGCAGTACTTC
CDR3 protein: CASSGDRGLQQYF

V gene: TRBV18
J gene: TRBJ1-1
D gene: -
clone size: many
CDR3 DNA: TGTGCCAGTCGCCTTCATTCGGCTGAAGCTTTCTTT
CDR3 protein: CASRLHSAEAFF

V gene: TRBV2
J gene: TRBJ2-4
D gene: TRBD1
clone size: -
CDR3 DNA: TGTGCCAGCAACGGACAGGGGAACATTCAGTACTTC
CDR3 protein: CASNGQGNIQYF

V gene: TRBV4-1
J gene: TRBJ2-7
D gene: -
clone size: -
CDR3 DNA: TGCGCCAGCAGCCCCCGCTCACAGGGCCATCGCGAGCAGTACTTC
CDR3 protein: CASSPRSQGHREQYF

V gene: TRBV19
J gene: TRBJ1-1
D gene: -
clone size: -
CDR3 DNA: TGTGCCAGTAGGATTTTATTGACAGGACCCTCGGGCACTGAAGCTTTCTTT
CDR3 protein: CASRILLTGPSGTEAFF